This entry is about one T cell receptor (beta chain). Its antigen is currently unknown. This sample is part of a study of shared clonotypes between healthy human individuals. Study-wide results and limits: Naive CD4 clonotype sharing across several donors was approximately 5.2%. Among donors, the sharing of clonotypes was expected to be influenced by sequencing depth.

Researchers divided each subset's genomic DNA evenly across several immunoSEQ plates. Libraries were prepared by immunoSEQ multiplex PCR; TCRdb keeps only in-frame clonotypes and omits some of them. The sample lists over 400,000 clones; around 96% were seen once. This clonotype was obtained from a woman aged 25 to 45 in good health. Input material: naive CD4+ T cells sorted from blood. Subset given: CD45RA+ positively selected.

The CDR3 nucleotides read TGTGCCAGCAGTGATTCAGAGGCAGGGGGCCGGGGCTACACCTTC. This sequence encodes CASSDSEAGGRGYTF. The chain links TRBV6-1 to TRBJ1-2, with 8 bases identical to TRBD1. V was pared by 3 bases and J by 8 bases, with 11 bases of the junction left unmatched. The CDR3 is 15 amino acids. Per the germline V gene, CDR1 is MNHNS and CDR2 is SASEGT.